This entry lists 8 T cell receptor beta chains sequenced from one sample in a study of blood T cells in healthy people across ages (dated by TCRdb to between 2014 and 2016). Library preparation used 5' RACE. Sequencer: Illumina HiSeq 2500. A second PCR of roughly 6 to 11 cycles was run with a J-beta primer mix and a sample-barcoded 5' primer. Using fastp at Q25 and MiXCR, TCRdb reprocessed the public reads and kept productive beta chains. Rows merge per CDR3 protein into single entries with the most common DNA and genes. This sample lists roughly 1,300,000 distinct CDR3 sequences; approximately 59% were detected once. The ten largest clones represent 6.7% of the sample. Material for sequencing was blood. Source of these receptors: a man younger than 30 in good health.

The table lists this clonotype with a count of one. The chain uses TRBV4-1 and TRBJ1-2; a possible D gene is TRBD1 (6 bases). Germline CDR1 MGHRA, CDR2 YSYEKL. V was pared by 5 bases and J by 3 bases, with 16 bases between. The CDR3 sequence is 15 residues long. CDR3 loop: CASSRTAGKDYGYTF. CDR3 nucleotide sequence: TGCGCCAGCAGCAGGACAGCAGGGAAAGACTATGGCTACACCTTC.

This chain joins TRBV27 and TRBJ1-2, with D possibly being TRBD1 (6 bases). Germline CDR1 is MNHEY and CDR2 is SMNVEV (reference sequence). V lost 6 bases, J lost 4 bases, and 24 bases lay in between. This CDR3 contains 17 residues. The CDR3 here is CASSYFGRQELIYGYTF. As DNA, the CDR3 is TGTGCCAGCAGCTACTTCGGGCGACAGGAACTTATCTATGGCTACACCTTC.

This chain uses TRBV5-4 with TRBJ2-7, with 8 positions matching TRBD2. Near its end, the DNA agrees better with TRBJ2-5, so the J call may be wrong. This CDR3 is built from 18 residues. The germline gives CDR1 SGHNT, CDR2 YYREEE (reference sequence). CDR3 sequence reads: CASSSRTSFFRETETQYF. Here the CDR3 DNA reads TGTGCCAGCAGCTCTCGGACTAGCTTTTTCAGGGAAACGGAGACCCAGTACTTC.

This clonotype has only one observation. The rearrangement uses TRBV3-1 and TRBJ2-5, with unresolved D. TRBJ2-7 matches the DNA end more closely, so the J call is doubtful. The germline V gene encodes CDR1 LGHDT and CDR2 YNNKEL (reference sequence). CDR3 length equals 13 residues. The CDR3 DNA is TGTGCCAGCAGCCCCCGATTTGACCACGAGCAGTACTTC. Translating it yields CASSPRFDHEQYF.

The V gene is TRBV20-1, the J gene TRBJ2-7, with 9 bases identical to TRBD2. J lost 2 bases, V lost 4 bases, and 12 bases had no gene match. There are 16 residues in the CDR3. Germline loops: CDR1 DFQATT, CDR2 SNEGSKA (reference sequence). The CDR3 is CSAIQAGLAFAYEQYF. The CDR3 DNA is TGCAGTGCTATCCAGGCGGGACTAGCTTTCGCCTACGAGCAGTACTTC.

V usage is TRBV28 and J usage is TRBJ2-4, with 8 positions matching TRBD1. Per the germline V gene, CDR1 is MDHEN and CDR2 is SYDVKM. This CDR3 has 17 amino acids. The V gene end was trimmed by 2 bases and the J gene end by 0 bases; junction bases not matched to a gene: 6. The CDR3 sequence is CASSLSRTGIAKNIQYF. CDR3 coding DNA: TGTGCCAGCAGTTTAAGTCGGACAGGGATAGCCAAAAACATTCAGTACTTC. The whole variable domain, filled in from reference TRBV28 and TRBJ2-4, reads DVKVTQSSRYLVKRTGEKVFLECVQDMDHENMFWYRQDPGLGLRLIYFSYDVKMKEKGDIPEGYSVSREKKERFSLILESASTNQTSMYLCASSLSRTGIAKNIQYFGAGTRLSVL.

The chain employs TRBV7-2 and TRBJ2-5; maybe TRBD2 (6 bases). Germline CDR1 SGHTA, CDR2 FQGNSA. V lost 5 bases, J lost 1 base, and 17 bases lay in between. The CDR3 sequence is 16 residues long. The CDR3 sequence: CASSPGGAQGQETQYF. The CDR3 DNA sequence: TGTGCCAGCAGCCCAGGCGGGGCCCAAGGCCAAGAGACCCAGTACTTC.

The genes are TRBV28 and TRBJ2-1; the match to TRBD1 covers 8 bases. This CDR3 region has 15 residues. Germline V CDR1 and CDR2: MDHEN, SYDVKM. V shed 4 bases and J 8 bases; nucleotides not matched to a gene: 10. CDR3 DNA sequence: TGTGCCAGCAGTTCCCGACAGGGGAAGATGCATGAGCAGTTCTTC. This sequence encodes CASSSRQGKMHEQFF.